Each of the 23 T cell receptor beta chains below was sequenced from the same sample in a study of T cells expressing NK-cell markers. TCRdb reprocessed the 5' RACE reads; each CDR3 protein has one entry and no DNA is given. Recorded for this sample: about 260,000 distinct CDR3 sequences. The sample comprised blood T cells: a sorted CD56 or NKG2C T cell subset, CD4+ or CD8+ T cells, or bulk PBMC T cells (not recorded which). The receptor set was obtained from a woman between 18 and 69 years old in good health.

This chain connects TRBV28 to TRBJ2-1; TCRdb gives TRBD1 as the D gene, but with no DNA this cannot be confirmed. The germline V gene has CDR1 MDHEN and CDR2 SYDVKM. This CDR3 has 12 residues. This CDR3 reads CASSSPGTPQFF.

V gene TRBV7-2 combines with J gene TRBJ1-1; checking the TCRdb D call of TRBD1 is not possible without DNA. The CDR3 is made up of 15 amino acids. Per germline, CDR1 SGHTA and CDR2 FQGNSA. The CDR3 region is CASSLDRTGRTEAFF. Looking up the rest from reference TRBV7-2 and TRBJ1-1 gives the full variable domain: GAGVSQSPSNKVTEKGKDVELRCDPISGHTALYWYRQSLGQGLEFLIYFQGNSAPDKSGLPSDRFSAERTGGSVSTLTIQRTQQEDSAVYLCASSLDRTGRTEAFFGQGTRLTVV.

The chain employs TRBV7-9 and TRBJ2-1. The CDR3 loop spans 15 amino acids. The germline gives CDR1 SEHNR, CDR2 FQNEAQ (reference sequence). CDR3 in amino acids: CASSLAPPTRSEQFF.

The chain employs TRBV15 and TRBJ2-5; TCRdb names TRBD1, which stays unverified in the absence of DNA. This CDR3 region has 15 residues. Germline V lookup: CDR1 LNHNV, CDR2 YYDKDF (reference sequence). CDR3 protein: CATRKGASLKETQYF. Drawing the rest from reference TRBV15 and TRBJ2-5, the complete variable domain is DAMVIQNPRYQVTQFGKPVTLSCSQTLNHNVMYWYQQKSSQAPKLLFHYYDKDFNNEADTPDNFQSRRPNTSFCFLDIRSPGLGDTAMYLCATRKGASLKETQYFGPGTRLLVL.

The gene calls are TRBV11-2 and TRBJ2-3; TCRdb designates TRBD2, a call that cannot be tested without DNA. The CDR3 extends over 14 amino acids. CDR1 and CDR2 from the germline V gene are SGHAT and FQNNGV. The chain's CDR3 is CASSLARLGDTQYF.

V and J are TRBV10-3 and TRBJ1-5; the D call from TCRdb, TRBD1, cannot be confirmed without DNA. The CDR3 totals 15 residues. CDR1 is ENHRY and CDR2 is SYGVKD in the germline V gene. CDR3 sequence reads: CAISEGTGRGQPQHF.

The chain has TRBV18 and TRBJ2-6; TCRdb designates TRBD1, a call that cannot be tested without DNA. Germline V gene lookup returns CDR1 KGHSH and CDR2 LQKENI. This CDR3 contains 16 residues. This CDR3 is CASSHWRGVGANVLTF.

The chain recombines TRBV4-1 with TRBJ2-5; TCRdb reports TRBD1, a call that lacks DNA to check it against. The CDR3 is 14 residues long. The V gene's germline CDR1 is MGHRA and CDR2 YSYEKL. CDR3 loop: CASSATTGRETQYF.

The gene calls are TRBV11-2 and TRBJ2-1; TCRdb picks TRBD2, but there is no DNA to check that call. The CDR3 is made up of 13 amino acids. From germline, CDR1 is SGHAT and CDR2 FQNNGV. This CDR3 reads CASSLDPGLEQFF. Drawing the rest from reference TRBV11-2 and TRBJ2-1, the complete variable domain is EAGVAQSPRYKIIEKRQSVAFWCNPISGHATLYWYQQILGQGPKLLIQFQNNGVVDDSQLPKDRFSAERLKGVDSTLKIQPAKLEDSAVYLCASSLDPGLEQFFGPGTRLTVL.

The V and J genes are TRBV3-1 and TRBJ2-1; there is no DNA to check the TCRdb D call of TRBD2. Germline V gene data show CDR1 as LGHDT and CDR2 as YNNKEL (reference sequence). The CDR3 extends over 12 amino acids. This chain's CDR3 is CASSSAGSRQFF.

The chain carries TRBV6-5 and TRBJ2-3; as DNA is missing, the TRBD1 call by TCRdb cannot be tested. From germline, CDR1 is MNHEY and CDR2 SVGAGI. The CDR3 has 11 residues. CDR3 residues: CASSRGDTQYF.

V gene TRBV4-2 combines with J gene TRBJ1-1. CDR1 is LGHNA and CDR2 is YNFKEQ in the germline V gene. There are 14 residues in the CDR3. Here the CDR3 reads CASSQDYQGRVAFF.

V gene TRBV12-3 or TRBV12-4 combines with J gene TRBJ2-5; TCRdb reports TRBD1, a call that lacks DNA to check it against. There are 15 residues in the CDR3. The CDR3 reads CASSAGTRHRETQYF.

The J gene is TRBJ2-1, the V gene TRBV29-1; TCRdb names TRBD1, which stays unverified in the absence of DNA. Germline V CDR1 and CDR2: SQVTM, ANQGSEA. The length of the CDR3 is 15 residues. CDR3 protein: CSVEASTGKGDEQFF.

The rearrangement links TRBV10-2 to TRBJ1-1. The germline CDR1 and CDR2 sequences are WSHSY and SAAADI. This CDR3 comprises 14 residues. The CDR3 reads CASSEWQGGTEAFF.

The chain combines TRBV5-4 with TRBJ2-2. The length of the CDR3 is 13 residues. Germline CDR1 is SGHNT and CDR2 is YYREEE (reference sequence). The CDR3 spells CASSLAGPGELFF.

V gene TRBV7-9 combines with J gene TRBJ2-5. Germline CDR1 is SEHNR and CDR2 is FQNEAQ (reference sequence). The CDR3 sequence is 16 residues long. The CDR3 spells CASSPETGRIQETQYF. The full variable domain, with the rest looked up from reference TRBV7-9 and TRBJ2-5, is DTGVSQNPRHKITKRGQNVTFRCDPISEHNRLYWYRQTLGQGPEFLTYFQNEAQLEKSRLLSDRFSAERPKGSFSTLEIQRTEQGDSAMYLCASSPETGRIQETQYFGPGTRLLVL.

The rearrangement uses TRBV7-2 and TRBJ2-2; TCRdb picks TRBD2, but there is no DNA to check that call. The CDR3 sequence is 17 residues long. Per germline, CDR1 SGHTA and CDR2 FQGNSA. CDR3: CASSRSGLAGGVGELFF.

This sequence joins TRBV27 and TRBJ2-5; the TRBD1 assignment by TCRdb is unverifiable without DNA. The germline V gene has CDR1 MNHEY and CDR2 SMNVEV (reference sequence). This CDR3 is built from 15 residues. The CDR3 reads CASSYRTGGEKTQYF.

CDR3 residues: CASTSLAGVGWGNEQFF. The chain uses TRBV19 and TRBJ2-1; TCRdb's assignment of TRBD2 cannot be checked, as there is no DNA. The CDR3 length is 17 residues. The V gene's germline CDR1 is LNHDA and CDR2 SQIVND (reference sequence).

This sequence joins TRBV5-1 and TRBJ2-2. The CDR3 has 13 amino acids. CDR1 and CDR2 (germline): SGHRS, YFSETQ. CDR3 sequence: CASKVGTTGELFF. Supplemented by reference TRBV5-1 and TRBJ2-2, the full variable domain reads KAGVTQTPRYLIKTRGQQVTLSCSPISGHRSVSWYQQTPGQGLQFLFEYFSETQRNKGNFPGRFSGRQFSNSRSEMNVSTLELGDSALYLCASKVGTTGELFFGEGSRLTVL.

V gene TRBV4-3 combines with J gene TRBJ1-2. Looked up from germline, CDR1 is LGHNA and CDR2 is YSLEER. The CDR3 consists of 14 residues. CDR3 sequence reads: CASSQESWDYGYTF.

The rearrangement joins TRBV29-1 to TRBJ1-5; the D call of TRBD1 rests on TCRdb alone, since no DNA is present to check it. CDR1 and CDR2 (germline): SQVTM, ANQGSEA. The CDR3 sequence is 17 residues long. CDR3 sequence: CSVVTPTGTGDDQPQHF.